This entry features one T cell receptor beta chain sequence. In the original analysis: Reference gene primers were amplified, and this amplification served to estimate nucleated cell counts. The protocol was immunoSEQ multiplex PCR, while the TCRdb copy is restricted to in-frame clones and leaves out a portion. V, J and clone size reflect that table, while D and trimming were determined from the DNA. The data contain about 260,000 clones, 88% of them seen just once; the ten biggest clones take up over 3%. This record belongs to a study of blood T cell repertoires in COVID-19. For the study at large: Material from acute and convalescent COVID-19 was sourced from the United States, Italy and Spain.

Donors were grouped by their self-reported clinical history. All exposed participants met a person with COVID-19 within 2 weeks before entering the study. The CDR3 is 16 amino acids. The germline gives CDR1 SEHNR, CDR2 FQNEAQ (reference sequence). Trimming stripped 5 bases from V and 0 bases from J, with 14 bases between. The rearrangement uses TRBV7-9 and TRBJ1-3; D unclear. The sample taken for sequencing was PBMCs or T cells enriched from blood (not recorded which). The sequence was obtained from a woman in her thirties or forties who had been exposed to COVID-19. CDR3: CASSRPGRSSGNTIYF. In nucleotides, the CDR3 is TGTGCCAGCAGCCGGCCGGGGAGAAGCTCTGGAAACACCATATATTTT.